The rows below give T cell receptor beta chains drawn from one sample of a study of graft-versus-host responses after intestinal transplantation. Generated by immunoSEQ multiplex PCR, the TCRdb table keeps only in-frame clones and is missing some. The table records about 100,000 clones, around nine tenths of them present only once. The sample in question was PBMCs, obtained roughly 450 days after intestinal transplant. These receptors were taken from a human patient who received an intestinal transplant, so some T cells may come from the graft donor. Both conserved end residues are part of each CDR3. Each record gives: clone size, D gene, J gene, V gene, CDR3 DNA, CDR3 protein. A D gene is named only where the DNA matches it firmly. Only some rows state a clone size, as once, few, many or a class for expanded clones.

>-|-|TRBJ2-1|TRBV18
TGTGCCAGCTCACCACGGACAGACTACAATGAGCAGTTCTTC
CASSPRTDYNEQFF
>once|TRBD2|TRBJ2-1|TRBV5-1
TGCGCCAGCAGCTTGGGGGGGACTAGCGGAAACAATGAGCAGTTCTTC
CASSLGGTSGNNEQFF
>-|TRBD1|TRBJ1-6|TRBV6-4
TGTGCCAGCAGGGTACAGGGGAGCTCCTATAATTCACCCCTCCACTTT
CASRVQGSSYNSPLHF
>-|TRBD1|TRBJ1-2|TRBV5-1
TGCGCCAGCAGCTTGGCGCTACAGGGGGGCTATGGCTACACCTTC
CASSLALQGGYGYTF
>-|-|TRBJ2-5|TRBV19
TGTGCCAGTAGTCCCGATCCGAAGACCCAGTACTTC
CASSPDPKTQYF
>once|TRBD1|TRBJ1-1|TRBV4-1
TGCGCCAGCGGCCGTAGTTTGGGGGACAGGGCCCTCGGGGGGCCTGAAGCTTTCTTT
CASGRSLGDRALGGPEAFF
>-|-|TRBJ2-7|TRBV11-2
TGTGCCAGCAGCTTAGGGCAGGGGTGGGAGCAGTACTTC
CASSLGQGWEQYF
>-|TRBD1|TRBJ1-1|TRBV7-9
TGTGCCAGCAGCCCCACGGCGGGACAGGGCCCGAACACTGAAGCTTTCTTT
CASSPTAGQGPNTEAFF
>-|-|TRBJ2-1|TRBV11-2
TGTGCCAGCAGCTACAGGACCACCTTGGGGTACAATGAGCAGTTCTTC
CASSYRTTLGYNEQFF
>-|TRBD1|TRBJ1-2|TRBV11-2
TGTGCCAGCAGCTTCGAGGGGGCGCATGGCTACACCTTC
CASSFEGAHGYTF
>-|TRBD1|TRBJ1-1|TRBV25-1
TGTGCCAGCAGTCGAGCAGGGGGGTACACTGAAGCTTTCTTT
CASSRAGGYTEAFF
>-|-|TRBJ2-1|TRBV13
TGTGCCAGCAGCTTACAGACTAGGGTTCACAATGAGCAGTTCTTC
CASSLQTRVHNEQFF
>-|TRBD1|TRBJ1-4|TRBV9
TGTGCCAGCAGCGGTGCAGGGGGGGCGAATGAAAAACTGTTTTTT
CASSGAGGANEKLFF
>-|TRBD1|TRBJ2-7|TRBV2
TGTGCCAGCGGGGGTACAGGGGGGTTAGCGGAGCAGTACTTC
CASGGTGGLAEQYF
>-|-|TRBJ2-3|TRBV15
TGTGCCACCAGCCCAGAGGGGGATACGCAGTATTTT
CATSPEGDTQYF
>-|-|TRBJ1-1|TRBV27
TGTGCCAGCAGTTTTCACAGGATTCTGAACACTGAAGCTTTCTTT
CASSFHRILNTEAFF
>-|-|TRBJ1-1|TRBV5-4
TGTGCCAGCAGCCCAGGGACAAAGATCTGGGGGAACACTGAAGCTTTCTTT
CASSPGTKIWGNTEAFF
>-|-|TRBJ1-6|TRBV6-5
TGTGCCAGCAGTTACGGGAGAGGGAGTTCACCCCTCCACTTT
CASSYGRGSSPLHF
>-|TRBD1|TRBJ2-1|TRBV6-1
TGTGCCAGTAGGGACAGGGCATATGAGCAGTTCTTC
CASRDRAYEQFF
>-|TRBD1|TRBJ1-4|TRBV4-1
TGCGCCAGCAGCCCCGGGGACAGGGGTAATGAAAAACTGTTTTTT
CASSPGDRGNEKLFF
>-|-|TRBJ1-2|TRBV29-1
TGCAGCGTTGTCGGGGGGCAGGTCTCCACCTTC
CSVVGGQVSTF
>-|-|TRBJ1-4|TRBV7-8
TGTGCCAGCAGCTTGGGGATTTCAACTAATGAAAAACTGTTTTTT
CASSLGISTNEKLFF
>-|-|TRBJ2-7|TRBV12-2
TGTGCAAGCCGCCTTCCCGGGACAGAACTTCCCTACGAGCAGTACTTC
CASRLPGTELPYEQYF
>-|-|TRBJ2-2|TRBV18
TGTGCCAGCTCACCACTTCCCGGGGGTAGTACCGGGGAGCTGTTTTTT
CASSPLPGGSTGELFF
>-|-|TRBJ2-7|TRBV6-5
TGTGCCAGCAGTTATCGGGACACCCCCTCCTACGAGCAGTACTTC
CASSYRDTPSYEQYF
>-|TRBD2|TRBJ2-7|TRBV5-1
TGCGCCAGCAGCTGGACCCCTAGCGGGAGCTCCTACGAGCAGTACTTC
CASSWTPSGSSYEQYF
>-|-|TRBJ2-3|TRBV9
TGTGCCAGCAGCGTAGCCGGGACCACAGATACGCAGTATTTT
CASSVAGTTDTQYF
>-|-|TRBJ1-2|TRBV5-1
TGCGCCAGCAGCGGTGACAGCTATGGCTACACCTTC
CASSGDSYGYTF
>-|-|TRBJ1-6|TRBV7-2
TGTGCCAGTTCTCGAGAGAGGGGTAATTCACCCCTCCACTTT
CASSRERGNSPLHF
>once|TRBD2|TRBJ2-3|TRBV2
TGTGCCAGCAGTGAAGCGGGCCTAGCGGGGGGCCAGGATACGCAGTATTTT
CASSEAGLAGGQDTQYF
>-|TRBD1|TRBJ2-1|TRBV9
TGTGCCAGCACCGCAGGGGGCTTTAACTACAATGAGCAGTTCTTC
CASTAGGFNYNEQFF
>-|-|TRBJ1-1|TRBV5-4
TGTGCCAGCAGCGGCGGACGCGAAGCTTTCTTT
CASSGGREAFF
>-|-|TRBJ2-7|TRBV18
TGTGCCAGCTCACCCCCCGGCAGGTCAGACGGGCAGTACTTC
CASSPPGRSDGQYF
>-|-|TRBJ1-2|TRBV6-6
TGTGCCAGCAGTTCTACCCCTTTGGATAACTATGGCTACACCTTC
CASSSTPLDNYGYTF
>-|-|TRBJ2-1|TRBV9
TGTGCCAGCAGCGTAGAAAACCACCGGGATGAGCAGTTCTTC
CASSVENHRDEQFF
>-|-|TRBJ1-5|TRBV29-1
TGCAGCGTTGAAGAGGGCGGTGGTCAGCCCCAGCATTTT
CSVEEGGGQPQHF
>once|TRBD2|TRBJ2-2|TRBV5-6
TGTGCCAGCAGCCCGGGGGGGCCCGGGGAGCTGTTTTTT
CASSPGGPGELFF
>-|TRBD2|TRBJ2-7|TRBV7-2
TGTGCCAGCAGCTTAGGGCCGGGACTAGCTCCCGAGCAGTACTTC
CASSLGPGLAPEQYF
>few|-|TRBJ1-1|TRBV10-3
TGTGCCATCAGTGACGTTCCTACTGAAGCTTTCTTT
CAISDVPTEAFF
>-|TRBD2|TRBJ2-1|TRBV27
TGTGCCAGCAGCCGGGGGATCAGCGGGGGAGGTTCCAATGAGCAGTTCTTC
CASSRGISGGGSNEQFF
>-|TRBD1|TRBJ2-7|TRBV7-9
TGTGCCAGCAGCCAAATTACAGGGGACGAGCAGTACTTC
CASSQITGDEQYF
>-|-|TRBJ2-7|TRBV14
TGTGCCAGCAGCTTGAGCTACGAGCAGTACTTC
CASSLSYEQYF
>once|TRBD1|TRBJ1-2|TRBV2
TGTGCCAGCAACGAAGACAGGGTTATGGGGTACCCCCTGGGTTATGGCTACACCTTC
CASNEDRVMGYPLGYGYTF
>-|TRBD1|TRBJ2-1|TRBV6-6
TGTGCCAGCAGTTACGGGACAGGGAGTGTTGAGCAGTTCTTC
CASSYGTGSVEQFF
>-|-|TRBJ1-1|TRBV19
TGTGCCAGTACCAAGGGATTCTCGGGCACTGAAGCTTTCTTT
CASTKGFSGTEAFF
>-|-|TRBJ1-1|TRBV19
TGTGCCAGTAGTAAAACAGGGAACACTGAAGCTTTCTTT
CASSKTGNTEAFF
>-|TRBD1|TRBJ1-2|TRBV5-4
TGTGCCACCCGGCCCGGGACAGGGTTTAATTTGCACTATGGCTACACCTTC
CATRPGTGFNLHYGYTF
>-|TRBD1|TRBJ2-7|TRBV9
TGTGCCAGCAGCCCCCCCGGACAGGGCTCCTACGAGCAGTACTTC
CASSPPGQGSYEQYF
>-|-|TRBJ2-3|TRBV19
TGTGCCAGTAGTATGGGGACAGATACGCAGTATTTT
CASSMGTDTQYF
>-|-|TRBJ2-5|TRBV18
TGTGCCAGCTCGCCCAAAGAGACCCAGTACTTC
CASSPKETQYF
>-|-|TRBJ1-4|TRBV29-1
TGCAGCGTTGGACACCCGGAAGAAAAACTGTTTTTT
CSVGHPEEKLFF
>once|-|TRBJ2-5|TRBV6-1
TGTGCCAGCAGTGAAGAGGTAGCGGAGACCCAGTACTTC
CASSEEVAETQYF
>-|-|TRBJ2-7|TRBV4-1
TGCGCCAGCAGCTCTACGACAGCCTACGAGCAGTACTTC
CASSSTTAYEQYF